Below, 6 T cell receptor beta chains from the same sample are listed, as sequenced in a study of blood T cell repertoires in COVID-19. Using immunoSEQ multiplex PCR, the repertoire was profiled, and TCRdb retains in-frame clones only, with some absent. Among 150,000 or so clones listed, roughly 90% were seen once. Source material: peripheral blood. These TCRs come from a human donor in a cohort sampled during active COVID-19.

This chain joins TRBV5-1 and TRBJ2-7; 14 bases line up with TRBD2. V lost 4 bases and J lost 2; bases outside the gene matches: 14. The CDR3 contains 19 residues. Germline assignment: CDR1 SGHRS and CDR2 YFSETQ. CDR3 DNA sequence: TGCGCCAGCAGCGCCCGGACTAGCGGGGGGTTCGCCTTGCCCTACGAGCAGTACTTC. As protein: CASSARTSGGFALPYEQYF.

The CDR3 region is CASSRNRNSPLHF. In DNA form, the CDR3 reads TGTGCCAGCAGCCGTAACAGGAATTCACCCCTCCACTTT. This chain links TRBV7-2 with TRBJ1-6, with a tentative D call TRBD1 (5 bases). There are 13 residues in the CDR3. Trimming pared 5 bases from V and 7 bases from J, leaving 9 bases between. In germline, CDR1 is SGHTA, CDR2 FQGNSA.

This clone has only a few counts. The rearrangement joins TRBV9 to TRBJ1-2, with TRBD1 matching 9 bases. The CDR3 covers 15 residues. The germline gives CDR1 SGDLS, CDR2 YYNGEE. V lost 2 bases, J lost 3 bases, and 5 bases stayed unmatched. In DNA, the CDR3 is TGTGCCAGCAGCGTCTCTGACAGGGGGGACTATGGCTACACCTTC. Its protein product is CASSVSDRGDYGYTF.

The chain recombines TRBV6-5 with TRBJ1-1, with D perhaps TRBD1 (6 bases). The CDR3 spans 13 residues. Trimming stripped 3 bases from V and 4 bases from J, with 9 bases between. Germline V gene lookup returns CDR1 MNHEY and CDR2 SVGAGI. For the CDR3, the DNA is TGTGCCAGCAGTTATGACAGGATCACTGAAGCTTTCTTT. Encoded protein: CASSYDRITEAFF.

This chain joins TRBV6-5 and TRBJ2-4; a possible D gene is TRBD1 (6 bases). The V gene's germline CDR1 is MNHEY and CDR2 SVGAGI. This CDR3 contains 13 residues. The V end lost 5 bases, the J end lost 4 bases, and 9 bases lay between the germline ends. The CDR3 nucleotides are TGTGCCAGCAGTCGGGACACGAAAAACATTCAGTACTTC. Translating it yields CASSRDTKNIQYF.

V and J are TRBV2 and TRBJ1-3, with TRBD1 matching 10 bases. Per germline, CDR1 SNHLY and CDR2 FYNNEI. Trimming cost V 7 bases and J 3 bases; bases outside gene matches: 3. The CDR3 runs 14 residues. As DNA, the CDR3 is TGTGCCAGCATAAGGGACAGGGGTGGAAACACCATATATTTT. This sequence encodes CASIRDRGGNTIYF.